One sample yielded the 19 T cell receptor beta chains listed below, sequenced in a study of post-analysis software for immune sequencing data. The antigens these receptors bind are not known. Study-wide results and limits: TRBV5-6, TRBV5-1 and TRBV20-1 belonged to a set of about 5 TRBV segments that were more frequent in patients than controls.

Included in the TCR beta cDNA libraries were unique molecular identifiers. TCRdb used MiXCR to reprocess the PCR reads, holding one entry per CDR3 protein. The sample holds 150,000 to 200,000 distinct CDR3 sequences; 30% are singletons and the top ten take 1.5%. Sequences were obtained from blood. These receptors came from a girl aged 5-17 years with multiple sclerosis.

This clonotype was found many times. The chain links TRBV6-8 to TRBJ2-1; D is unresolved. Germline V lookup: CDR1 MNHGY, CDR2 SAAAGT. The CDR3 loop spans 15 amino acids. Trimming removed 7 bases at V and 5 bases at J, with 18 bases between. CDR3 nucleotides: TGTGCCAGCACCCGGAGAGTCGTGGGGAACAATGAGCAGTTCTTC. Protein product: CASTRRVVGNNEQFF.

This clonotype appeared many times. The rearrangement uses TRBV27 and TRBJ2-5; D is unresolved. V was cut by 3 bases and J by 1 base, with 12 bases left in between. Germline V gene sequence: CDR1 MNHEY, CDR2 SMNVEV (reference sequence). CDR3 size: 15 residues. CDR3 in DNA: TGTGCCAGCAGTTTGGTGGGCCCAACCCAAGAGACCCAGTACTTC. Its protein product is CASSLVGPTQETQYF.

This chain connects TRBV25-1 to TRBJ2-2, with D perhaps matching TRBD1 (8 bases). V was pared by 7 bases and J by 5 bases, with 14 bases between. Per germline, CDR1 MGHDK and CDR2 SYGVNS. The CDR3 consists of 14 residues. The CDR3 nucleotides are TGTGCCAGCAACGACAGGGGAGGGACCGGGGAGCTGTTTTTT. Its protein is CASNDRGGTGELFF.

In regard to this clonotype: A much larger clone differs from this one at a single base, so this may be a read error. The chain uses TRBV9 and TRBJ2-1; D is uncertain. TRBJ2-7 matches the DNA end more closely, so the J call is doubtful. CDR3 length equals 12 residues. CDR1 SGDLS and CDR2 YYNGEE come from the germline V gene. CDR3 DNA sequence: TGTGCCAGCAGCCCTTATAACAATGAGCAGTACTTC. This encodes CASSPYNNEQYF.

The CDR3 DNA sequence: TGTGCCAGCAGCTTATTGCTAGGATCACTTAATGAGCAGTTCTTC. This sequence encodes CASSLLLGSLNEQFF. The chain couples TRBV7-9 to TRBJ2-1; D gene unclear. The CDR3 has 15 residues. V dropped 2 bases and J dropped 7 bases, with 15 bases sitting between them. The germline V gene encodes CDR1 SEHNR and CDR2 FQNEAQ (reference sequence).

There are many counts of this clonotype. The chain links TRBV20-1 to TRBJ2-7; TRBD2 might be the D (7 bases). Germline loops: CDR1 DFQATT, CDR2 SNEGSKA (reference sequence). Between the trimmed V and J ends, which lost 6 bases and 6 bases, there was a span of 21 bases. The CDR3 runs 14 residues. CDR3 residues: CSAPTSVSQGEQYF. The CDR3 nucleotides read TGCAGTGCCCCAACTAGCGTCTCACAGGGCGAGCAGTACTTC.

The sample holds a few counts of this clonotype. The chain employs TRBV28 and TRBJ2-6; tentatively, D is TRBD1 (5 bases). Trimming took off 5 bases at V and 3 bases at J, with 11 bases between the two ends. Germline lookup yields CDR1 MDHEN and CDR2 SYDVKM. This CDR3 spans 15 amino acids. CDR3 in amino acids: CASSLTGSGANVLTF. CDR3 DNA: TGTGCCAGCAGTCTCACAGGAAGTGGGGCCAACGTCCTGACTTTC.

The chain couples TRBV12-3 or TRBV12-4 to TRBJ2-3; D not resolved. The CDR3 sequence is 15 residues long. Trimming pared 3 bases from V and 3 bases from J, leaving 13 bases between. Here the CDR3 DNA reads TGTGCCAGCAGTTTCGTGGGATCAGCAACAGATACGCAGTATTTT. Amino acids: CASSFVGSATDTQYF.

At least ten counts were recorded for this clonotype. This sequence joins TRBV10-3 and TRBJ2-1, with 11 bases lining up with TRBD2. This CDR3 has 15 amino acids. With 7 bases clipped from V and 8 bases from J, the junction kept 10 bases outside the gene matches. Germline V gene sequence: CDR1 ENHRY, CDR2 SYGVKD. Written as DNA, the CDR3 is TGTGCCATCAAGACGACTAGCGGGATTGTGGATGAGCAGTTCTTC. This gives the protein CAIKTTSGIVDEQFF.

This clonotype was detected a few times. The chain employs TRBV5-1 and TRBJ2-7, with 9 bases aligning to TRBD2. CDR3 length: 14 residues. Per germline, CDR1 SGHRS and CDR2 YFSETQ. V dropped 0 bases and J dropped 6; count of bases not matched to a gene: 4. CDR3: CASSLGSSGSEQYF. As DNA, the CDR3 is TGCGCCAGCAGCTTGGGGAGTAGCGGGAGCGAGCAGTACTTC.

This clonotype was counted between two and nine times. This sequence joins TRBV5-4 and TRBJ2-2; D remains ambiguous. CDR3 length: 12 residues. CDR1 is SGHNT, CDR2 YYREEE, per germline (reference sequence). Trimming left V 5 bases short and J 5 bases short, with 7 bases between. The CDR3 nucleotides read TGTGCCAGCAGACTTGGAACCGGGGAGCTGTTTTTT. Its protein is CASRLGTGELFF.

On this clonotype itself: This may be a read error, as it is one base from a much larger clone. Written as DNA, the CDR3 is TGTGCCAGCACAAAATATGGTGGGTCGGCGGTCAATGAGCAGTACTTC. Translated, it gives CASTKYGGSAVNEQYF. V is TRBV7-9 and J is TRBJ2-7; D not resolved. Trimming left V 7 bases short and J 7 bases short, with 26 bases between. The germline V gene has CDR1 SEHNR and CDR2 FQNEAQ (reference sequence). This CDR3 has 16 residues.

The chain carries TRBV10-3 and TRBJ1-3; TRBD1 might be the D (5 bases). The V gene's germline CDR1 is ENHRY and CDR2 SYGVKD. V was trimmed by 3 bases and J by 0 bases, leaving 9 bases between them. The CDR3 runs 15 residues. CDR3 sequence: CAISDGGSSGNTIYF. CDR3 nucleotide sequence: TGTGCCATCAGTGATGGGGGGAGCTCTGGAAACACCATATATTTT.

This clonotype was seen many times. This chain connects TRBV7-2 to TRBJ2-7; the D gene is possibly TRBD2 (5 bases). There are 14 residues in the CDR3. Trimming took 1 base from V and 1 from J, leaving 8 bases between them. Germline V gene sequence: CDR1 SGHTA, CDR2 FQGNSA. Written as DNA, the CDR3 is TGTGCCAGCAGCTTAGGGCGGGCTTCCTACGAGCAGTACTTC. Translated, it gives CASSLGRASYEQYF.

The count of this clonotype is one. Here the CDR3 reads CASSKRDRDYGYTF. CDR3 coding DNA: TGTGCCAGCAGCAAACGGGACAGGGACTATGGCTACACCTTC. This sequence joins TRBV9 and TRBJ1-2, with TRBD1 identical over 9 bases. The CDR3 is 14 amino acids. Trimming cost V 4 bases and J 3 bases; bases outside gene matches: 4. The germline V gene encodes CDR1 SGDLS and CDR2 YYNGEE.

V gene TRBV12-3 or TRBV12-4 combines with J gene TRBJ2-3; possibly TRBD1 for D (6 bases). Trimming removed 6 bases at V and 2 bases at J, with 12 bases between. The CDR3 is 14 residues long. CDR3 sequence reads: CASSFRGYTDTQYF. The CDR3 DNA reads TGTGCCAGCAGCTTCAGGGGATACACAGATACGCAGTATTTT.

The chain uses TRBV12-3 or TRBV12-4 and TRBJ2-1; D unclear. The CDR3 is 12 residues long. Trimming took off 5 bases at V and 5 bases at J, with 7 bases between the two ends. CDR3 nucleotide sequence: TGTGCCAGCAGTGCCCGGGACAATGAGCAGTTCTTC. It codes for CASSARDNEQFF.

This clonotype was seen at least ten times. The J gene is TRBJ2-1, the V gene TRBV21-1; the table names TRBD1, a call not compared with the DNA. TRBV21-1 is listed as a pseudogene. This CDR3 spans 19 amino acids. CDR3 coding DNA: TGTGCCAGCAGCAAGTACCCGGGACCTTCCTTTCCGATAAACAATGAGCAGTTCTTC. Translated: CASSKYPGPSFPINNEQFF.

The V and J genes are TRBV6-4 and TRBJ1-1, with unresolved D. Trimming cost V 4 bases and J 1 base, with 7 bases left between them. There are 13 residues in the CDR3. Per germline, CDR1 MRHNA and CDR2 SNTAGT. The CDR3 here is CASSGTANTEAFF. CDR3 coding DNA: TGTGCCAGCAGTGGGACCGCGAACACTGAAGCTTTCTTT.